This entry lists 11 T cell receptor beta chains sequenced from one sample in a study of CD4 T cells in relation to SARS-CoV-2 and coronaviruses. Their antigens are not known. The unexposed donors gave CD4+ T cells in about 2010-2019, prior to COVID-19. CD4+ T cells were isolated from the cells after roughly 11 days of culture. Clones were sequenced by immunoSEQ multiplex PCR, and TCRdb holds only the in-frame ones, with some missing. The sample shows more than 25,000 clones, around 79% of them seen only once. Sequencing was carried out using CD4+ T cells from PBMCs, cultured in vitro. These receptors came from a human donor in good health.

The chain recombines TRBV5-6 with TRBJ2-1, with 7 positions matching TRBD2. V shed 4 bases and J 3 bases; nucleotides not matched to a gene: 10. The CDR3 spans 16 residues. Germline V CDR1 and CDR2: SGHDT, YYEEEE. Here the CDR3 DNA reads TGTGCCAGCAGCCCGGATCGGCTAGCGGTCTACAATGAGCAGTTCTTC. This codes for CASSPDRLAVYNEQFF.

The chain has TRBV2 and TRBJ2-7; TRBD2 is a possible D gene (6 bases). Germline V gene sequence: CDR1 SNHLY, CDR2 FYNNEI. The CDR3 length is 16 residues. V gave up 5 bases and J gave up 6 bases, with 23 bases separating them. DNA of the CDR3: TGTGCCAGCAGTTATCGAACTAGCACCTATGACTTCGAGCAGTACTTC. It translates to CASSYRTSTYDFEQYF. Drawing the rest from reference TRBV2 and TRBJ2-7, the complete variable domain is EPEVTQTPSHQVTQMGQEVILRCVPISNHLYFYWYRQILGQKVEFLVSFYNNEISEKSEIFDDQFSVERPDGSNFTLKIRSTKLEDSAMYFCASSYRTSTYDFEQYFGPGTRLTVT.

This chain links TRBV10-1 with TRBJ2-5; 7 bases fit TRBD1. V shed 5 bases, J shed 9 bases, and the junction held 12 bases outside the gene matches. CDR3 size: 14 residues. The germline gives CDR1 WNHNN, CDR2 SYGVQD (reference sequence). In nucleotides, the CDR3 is TGCGCCAGCAGTCAGACAGGGAGCCCATGGGCCCAGTACTTC. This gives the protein CASSQTGSPWAQYF.

Written as DNA, the CDR3 is TGTGCCAGTAGAGGCCAGATAAATCAGCCCCAGCATTTT. The encoded protein is CASRGQINQPQHF. J is TRBJ1-5 and V is TRBV19; D gene unclear. The CDR3 is 13 amino acids. CDR1 and CDR2 (germline): LNHDA, SQIVND (reference sequence). V was shortened by 6 bases and J by 4 bases, with 10 bases between the two germline ends.

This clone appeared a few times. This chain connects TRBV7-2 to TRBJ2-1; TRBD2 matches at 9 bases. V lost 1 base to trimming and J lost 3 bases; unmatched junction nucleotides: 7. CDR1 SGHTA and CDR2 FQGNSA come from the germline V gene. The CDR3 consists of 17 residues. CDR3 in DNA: TGTGCCAGCAGCTTAGTTCGCCTAGCGGGGAACTACAATGAGCAGTTCTTC. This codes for CASSLVRLAGNYNEQFF.

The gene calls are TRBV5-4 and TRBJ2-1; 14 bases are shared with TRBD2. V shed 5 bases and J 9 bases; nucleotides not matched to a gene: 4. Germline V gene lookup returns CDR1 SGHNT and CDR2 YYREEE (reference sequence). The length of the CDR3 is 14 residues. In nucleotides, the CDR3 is TGTGCCAGCAGTGGGACTAGCGGGAGCGGTGAGCAGTTCTTC. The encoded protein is CASSGTSGSGEQFF.

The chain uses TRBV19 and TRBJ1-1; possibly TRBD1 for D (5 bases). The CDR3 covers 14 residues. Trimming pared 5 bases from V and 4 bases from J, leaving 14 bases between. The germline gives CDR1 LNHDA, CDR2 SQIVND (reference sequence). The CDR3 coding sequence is TGTGCCAGTAGTCTCCGGACACGTTTCACTGAAGCTTTCTTT. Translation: CASSLRTRFTEAFF.

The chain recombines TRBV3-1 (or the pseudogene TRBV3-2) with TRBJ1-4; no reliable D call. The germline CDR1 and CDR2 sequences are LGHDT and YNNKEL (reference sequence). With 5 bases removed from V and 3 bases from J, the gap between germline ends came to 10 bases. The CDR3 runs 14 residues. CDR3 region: CASSFYGPNEKLFF. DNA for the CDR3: TGTGCCAGCAGCTTCTACGGTCCTAATGAAAAACTGTTTTTT.

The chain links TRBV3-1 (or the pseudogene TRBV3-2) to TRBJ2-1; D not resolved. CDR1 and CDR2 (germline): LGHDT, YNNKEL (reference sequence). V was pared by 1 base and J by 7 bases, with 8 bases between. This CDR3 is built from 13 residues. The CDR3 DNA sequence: TGTGCCAGCAGCCAAGTTGTGGGGAATGAGCAGTTCTTC. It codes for CASSQVVGNEQFF.

The CDR3 protein is CASSPEGQGRDNQPQHF. The CDR3 bases are TGTGCCAGCAGCCCGGAGGGTCAAGGAAGGGACAATCAGCCCCAGCATTTT. The rearrangement uses TRBV7-2 and TRBJ1-5; D remains unclear. Deletions cut 5 bases from V and 3 bases from J, with 20 bases between. The CDR3 spans 17 residues. The germline CDR1 and CDR2 sequences are SGHTA and FQGNSA.

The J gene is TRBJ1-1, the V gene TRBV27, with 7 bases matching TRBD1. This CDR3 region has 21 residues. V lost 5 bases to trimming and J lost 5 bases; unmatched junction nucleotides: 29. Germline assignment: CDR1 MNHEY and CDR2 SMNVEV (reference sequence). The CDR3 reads CASSPYAFRGIGSNLQTEAFF. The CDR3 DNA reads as TGTGCCAGCAGTCCATACGCCTTCAGGGGGATAGGGAGTAACCTACAGACTGAAGCTTTCTTT.